These T cell receptor beta chains were read from a single sample in a study of T cell changes during pregnancy in multiple sclerosis. Method: immunoSEQ multiplex PCR; TCRdb's copy keeps in-frame clones and lacks some. The sample records more than 80,000 clones, roughly 90% being singletons. This sample comprised peripheral blood, obtained in the first trimester of pregnancy. These receptors were collected from a female donor with multiple sclerosis, enrolled in a pregnancy study. Each CDR3 is given with its conserved first and last residue. Fields, in order: J gene, V gene, D gene, clone size, CDR3 protein, CDR3 DNA. D genes are given only for firm matches. Clone size appears in some rows only: once, few, many, or a class for an expanded clone.

J gene: TRBJ2-7; V gene: TRBV27; D gene: TRBD2; clone size: .; CDR3 protein: CASRVWRRGLAGGPHEQYF; CDR3 DNA: TGTGCCAGCCGAGTATGGCGGCGGGGGCTAGCGGGAGGGCCCCACGAGCAGTACTTC
J gene: TRBJ1-1; V gene: TRBV19; D gene: .; clone size: .; CDR3 protein: CASSMGQGPNTEAFF; CDR3 DNA: TGTGCCAGTAGTATGGGTCAGGGGCCGAACACTGAAGCTTTCTTT
J gene: TRBJ1-3; V gene: TRBV30; D gene: .; clone size: .; CDR3 protein: CAWRGRGGGNTIYF; CDR3 DNA: TGTGCCTGGAGGGGACGGGGAGGCGGAAACACCATATATTTT
J gene: TRBJ1-1; V gene: TRBV15; D gene: TRBD1; clone size: .; CDR3 protein: CATSARTGVTEAFF; CDR3 DNA: TGTGCCACCAGCGCCCGAACAGGGGTCACTGAAGCTTTCTTT
J gene: TRBJ2-4; V gene: TRBV5-1; D gene: .; clone size: .; CDR3 protein: CASRETPTGDIQYF; CDR3 DNA: TGCGCCAGCAGGGAGACCCCGACGGGGGACATTCAGTACTTC
J gene: TRBJ2-5; V gene: TRBV2; D gene: TRBD2; clone size: .; CDR3 protein: CASSLGLAGGPGETQYF; CDR3 DNA: TGTGCCAGCAGCCTAGGACTAGCGGGAGGGCCGGGGGAGACCCAGTACTTC
J gene: TRBJ1-5; V gene: TRBV2; D gene: .; clone size: .; CDR3 protein: CASSAFTGGSSNQPQHF; CDR3 DNA: TGTGCCAGCAGTGCGTTTACGGGGGGGTCTAGCAATCAGCCCCAGCATTTT
J gene: TRBJ1-2; V gene: TRBV9; D gene: TRBD1; clone size: .; CDR3 protein: CATRAHRGLDGYTF; CDR3 DNA: TGTGCCACCCGCGCCCACAGGGGGCTTGATGGCTACACCTTC
J gene: TRBJ2-2; V gene: TRBV19; D gene: TRBD1; clone size: .; CDR3 protein: CASSIVGTGPTGELFF; CDR3 DNA: TGTGCCAGTAGTATAGTCGGGACAGGCCCCACCGGGGAGCTGTTTTTT
J gene: TRBJ2-2; V gene: TRBV9; D gene: .; clone size: .; CDR3 protein: CASSVATDTGELFF; CDR3 DNA: TGTGCCAGCAGCGTAGCTACGGACACCGGGGAGCTGTTTTTT
J gene: TRBJ2-1; V gene: TRBV5-4; D gene: TRBD2; clone size: .; CDR3 protein: CASSFSGMPRGEQFF; CDR3 DNA: TGTGCCAGCAGCTTTAGCGGGATGCCCCGGGGGGAGCAGTTCTTC
J gene: TRBJ2-7; V gene: TRBV5-4; D gene: .; clone size: .; CDR3 protein: CASKGRGTGSYEQYF; CDR3 DNA: TGTGCCAGCAAGGGGAGGGGGACTGGTTCCTACGAGCAGTACTTC
J gene: TRBJ2-7; V gene: TRBV23-1; D gene: TRBD2; clone size: few; CDR3 protein: CASSQGTSGRYEQYF; CDR3 DNA: TGCGCCAGCAGTCAAGGGACTAGCGGGAGATACGAGCAGTACTTC
J gene: TRBJ2-2; V gene: TRBV4-1; D gene: TRBD2; clone size: .; CDR3 protein: CASSQGGWKTGELFF; CDR3 DNA: TGCGCCAGCAGCCAGGGGGGGTGGAAGACCGGGGAGCTGTTTTTT
J gene: TRBJ2-5; V gene: TRBV18; D gene: TRBD2; clone size: .; CDR3 protein: CASSPGPGGSGQETQYF; CDR3 DNA: TGTGCCAGCTCCCCGGGACCGGGAGGGTCAGGCCAAGAGACCCAGTACTTC
J gene: TRBJ1-5; V gene: TRBV30; D gene: .; clone size: .; CDR3 protein: CAWSVGGGNQPQHF; CDR3 DNA: TGTGCCTGGAGTGTAGGCGGGGGAAATCAGCCCCAGCATTTT
J gene: TRBJ1-1; V gene: TRBV29-1; D gene: TRBD1; clone size: .; CDR3 protein: CSVGTGNTEAFF; CDR3 DNA: TGCAGCGTAGGGACAGGGAACACTGAAGCTTTCTTT
J gene: TRBJ2-2; V gene: TRBV18; D gene: .; clone size: .; CDR3 protein: CASSPNIGTLRHGELFF; CDR3 DNA: TGTGCCAGCTCACCAAATATCGGGACTCTCCGGCACGGGGAGCTGTTTTTT
J gene: TRBJ2-1; V gene: TRBV6-4; D gene: TRBD2; clone size: .; CDR3 protein: CASTILGLADNEQFF; CDR3 DNA: TGTGCCAGCACAATTTTGGGACTAGCCGACAATGAGCAGTTCTTC
J gene: TRBJ1-1; V gene: TRBV11-2; D gene: .; clone size: .; CDR3 protein: CASSRIERTEAFF; CDR3 DNA: TGTGCCAGCAGCCGTATTGAGAGGACTGAAGCTTTCTTT
J gene: TRBJ2-1; V gene: TRBV19; D gene: TRBD2; clone size: once; CDR3 protein: CASSILMRGLVGDEQFF; CDR3 DNA: TGTGCCAGTAGTATCCTTATGCGCGGACTAGTTGGAGATGAGCAGTTCTTC
J gene: TRBJ2-7; V gene: TRBV4-3; D gene: TRBD2; clone size: .; CDR3 protein: CASSPPPRTSPYEQYF; CDR3 DNA: TGCGCCAGCAGCCCCCCCCCGCGGACTAGCCCCTACGAGCAGTACTTC
J gene: TRBJ2-2; V gene: TRBV11-2; D gene: .; clone size: .; CDR3 protein: CASSLDTDTGELFF; CDR3 DNA: TGTGCCAGCAGCTTAGATACGGACACCGGGGAGCTGTTTTTT
J gene: TRBJ1-1; V gene: TRBV5-1; D gene: TRBD1; clone size: .; CDR3 protein: CASSSTGGGGTEAFF; CDR3 DNA: TGCGCCAGCAGCTCTACAGGGGGAGGAGGCACTGAAGCTTTCTTT
J gene: TRBJ1-3; V gene: TRBV15; D gene: TRBD1; clone size: .; CDR3 protein: CATRDRGPGNTIYF; CDR3 DNA: TGTGCCACCAGAGACAGGGGCCCGGGAAACACCATATATTTT
J gene: TRBJ1-2; V gene: TRBV29-1; D gene: .; clone size: .; CDR3 protein: CSVKNTYGYTF; CDR3 DNA: TGCAGCGTTAAAAACACCTATGGCTACACCTTC
J gene: TRBJ2-3; V gene: TRBV4-1; D gene: .; clone size: .; CDR3 protein: CASSQVQGRTDTQYF; CDR3 DNA: TGCGCCAGCAGCCAAGTTCAGGGGCGCACAGATACGCAGTATTTT